This record looks at one TCR beta chain sequence and its context. This sample is part of a study of technical replicates of blood from a few donors. The CDR3 covers 14 residues. The germline V gene encodes CDR1 MNHNS and CDR2 SASEGT. V shed 4 bases and J 5 bases; nucleotides not matched to a gene: 5. Here immunoSEQ multiplex PCR was the method, and the copy in TCRdb shows in-frame clones only, minus some. The sample has 74,000 or so clones, 85% to 95% seen once; the top ten hold around 0.38%. The V and J genes are TRBV6-1 and TRBJ1-2, with TRBD1 matching 9 bases. The sequence came from a human donor in good health. Material: T cells isolated from PBMCs. The CDR3, as DNA: TGTGCCAGCAGTGGGGGGGACAGGGTATATGGCTACACCTTC. Residues: CASSGGDRVYGYTF.